These 5 T cell receptor beta chains were all obtained from the same sample, sequenced in a study of beta chain features in type 1 diabetes. Expressed TCRB transcripts were sequenced because the isolated RNA had all been reverse transcribed beforehand. Libraries were prepared by immunoSEQ multiplex PCR; TCRdb keeps only in-frame clonotypes and omits some of them. Among around 300,000 clones, 8% were seen once, and the ten largest hold approximately 1%. Sequencing was performed on central memory CD4+ T cells from blood. These TCRs come from a woman aged 18-29 years in good health.

The V and J genes are TRBV19 and TRBJ2-1, with 7 bases aligning to TRBD2. The CDR3 length is 14 residues. Germline CDR1 and CDR2: LNHDA and SQIVND (reference sequence). With 7 bases clipped from V and 4 bases from J, the junction kept 7 bases outside the gene matches. CDR3 in DNA: TGTGCCAGTATTGGGAGGGCCCCTTACAATGAGCAGTTCTTC. It yields the protein CASIGRAPYNEQFF.

This clone was found many times. The rearrangement links TRBV9 to TRBJ2-2; D may be TRBD2 (6 bases). Germline assignment: CDR1 SGDLS and CDR2 YYNGEE. This CDR3 region has 14 residues. V was shortened by 5 bases and J by 4 bases, with 12 bases between the two germline ends. This chain's CDR3 is CASRGGSRTGELFF. In DNA, the CDR3 is TGTGCCAGCAGGGGAGGCTCCCGCACCGGGGAGCTGTTTTTT.

J is TRBJ2-5 and V is TRBV9; D might be TRBD1 or TRBD2, each matching 5 bases. The ends were cut back, 0 bases at V and 5 bases at J, with 11 bases in the middle. The CDR3 is 14 amino acids. Germline lookup yields CDR1 SGDLS and CDR2 YYNGEE. DNA of the CDR3: TGTGCCAGCAGCGTAGGAGGGGTCGACGAGACCCAGTACTTC. Its translation is CASSVGGVDETQYF.

This clone was counted only a few times. One base away lies a much larger clone, so this may be a sequencing read error. This sequence joins TRBV2 and TRBJ2-7; D gene unclear. V was clipped by 2 bases and J by 1 base, with 3 bases between them. The CDR3 runs 12 residues. CDR1 and CDR2 from the germline V gene are SNHLY and FYNNEI. CDR3 nucleotides: TGTGCCAGCAGTGAAAGGTCCTACGAGCAGTACTTC. This encodes CASSERSYEQYF.

This clone came up many times. This rearrangement joins TRBV7-9 to TRBJ2-3; 7 bases are a match to TRBD2. The CDR3 has 17 amino acids. The V segment lost 5 bases and the J segment 4 bases; nucleotides outside the gene matches: 15. Germline loops: CDR1 SEHNR, CDR2 FQNEAQ (reference sequence). CDR3 loop: CASSHRPAGDWADTQYF. The CDR3 region has the DNA TGTGCCAGCAGCCATCGCCCGGCGGGAGATTGGGCAGATACGCAGTATTTT.